These 17 T cell receptor beta chains came from one sample sequenced in a study of blood T cell repertoires in COVID-19. Sequencing used immunoSEQ multiplex PCR; TCRdb keeps in-frame clones, though not all of them. Among around 270,000 clones listed, about 89% were seen once. Sequencing was done on a sample of peripheral blood. The receptors come from a man aged 35-49 years with acute or convalescent COVID-19.

The rearrangement links TRBV19 to TRBJ2-4, with D perhaps matching TRBD2 (5 bases). The CDR3 runs to 17 residues. In germline, CDR1 is LNHDA, CDR2 SQIVND (reference sequence). Trimming took off 0 bases at V and 2 bases at J, with 14 bases between the two ends. The CDR3 region has the DNA TGTGCCAGTAGTATAGATCTATTCCGGGATACCAAAAACATTCAGTACTTC. Its translation is CASSIDLFRDTKNIQYF.

This clone was seen a handful of times. The chain has TRBV24-1 and TRBJ1-6, with D perhaps matching TRBD1 (5 bases). CDR3 size: 13 residues. Germline CDR1 is KGHDR and CDR2 is SFDVKD. Trimming took off 6 bases at V and 7 bases at J, with 9 bases between the two ends. This CDR3 is CATSRGVNSPLHF. The CDR3, as DNA: TGTGCCACCAGTAGGGGCGTAAATTCACCCCTCCACTTT.

The rearrangement joins TRBV6-6 to TRBJ2-7; weak D call: TRBD2 (5 bases). Germline V gene data show CDR1 as MNHNY and CDR2 as SVGAGI (reference sequence). The V and J ends lost 7 bases and 1 base respectively, with 8 bases between them. CDR3 length equals 12 residues. The CDR3 nucleotides read TGTGCCAGCACGACGGGGTCCTACGAGCAGTACTTC. Protein sequence: CASTTGSYEQYF.

The chain employs TRBV9 and TRBJ2-1; 7 bases match TRBD2. This CDR3 comprises 16 residues. The V gene end was trimmed by 3 bases and the J gene end by 3 bases; junction bases not matched to a gene: 9. Germline assignment: CDR1 SGDLS and CDR2 YYNGEE. This CDR3 reads CASSDLRGDGYNEQFF. CDR3 DNA: TGTGCCAGCAGCGACCTACGGGGGGATGGCTACAATGAGCAGTTCTTC.

This clone has more than one count but fewer than ten. This chain joins TRBV2 and TRBJ2-3, with D tentatively TRBD1 (5 bases). The CDR3 totals 15 residues. Trimming took 8 bases from V and 2 from J, leaving 17 bases between them. Germline V gene sequence: CDR1 SNHLY, CDR2 FYNNEI. For the CDR3, the DNA is TGTGCCAGCTCCAGGGATTATACCCTCACAGATACGCAGTATTTT. Protein sequence: CASSRDYTLTDTQYF.

The chain employs TRBV29-1 and TRBJ1-2; 8 positions agree with TRBD1. The CDR3 sequence is 13 residues long. The ends lost 6 bases at V and 4 bases at J; junction bases unmatched: 7. Germline V lookup: CDR1 SQVTM, CDR2 ANQGSEA. CDR3 coding DNA: TGCAGCGTCGGACAGGGCGGTACCTATGGCTACACCTTC. Translated: CSVGQGGTYGYTF.

The chain has TRBV5-6 and TRBJ2-1; 9 bases map to TRBD2. Trimming at V came to 0 bases and at J to 7 bases, leaving 5 bases not matched to a gene. This CDR3 has 15 amino acids. CDR1 is SGHDT, CDR2 YYEEEE, per germline. CDR3 region: CASSLVSGGTNEQFF. For the CDR3, the DNA is TGTGCCAGCAGCTTGGTTAGCGGGGGAACTAATGAGCAGTTCTTC.

This clone has just one count. J is TRBJ1-1 and V is TRBV6-6; D may be TRBD1 (5 bases). This CDR3 region has 14 residues. Deletions cut 6 bases from V and 4 bases from J, with 15 bases between. Germline loops: CDR1 MNHNY, CDR2 SVGAGI (reference sequence). CDR3 sequence reads: CASRRDSEGTEAFF. As DNA, the CDR3 is TGTGCCAGCAGGAGGGACTCGGAGGGCACTGAAGCTTTCTTT.

The chain employs TRBV24-1 and TRBJ1-2; weak D call: TRBD1 (5 bases). The CDR3 length is 15 residues. The germline V gene encodes CDR1 KGHDR and CDR2 SFDVKD. V gave up 4 bases and J gave up 4 bases, with 15 bases separating them. CDR3 bases: TGTGCCACCAGTGACCGGAGGGGACCTGGCTATGGCTACACCTTC. Translating gives CATSDRRGPGYGYTF.

The gene calls are TRBV5-6 and TRBJ2-7, with D perhaps TRBD1 (6 bases). Germline V gene data show CDR1 as SGHDT and CDR2 as YYEEEE. V dropped 0 bases and J dropped 2 bases, with 12 bases sitting between them. The CDR3 extends over 15 amino acids. The CDR3 region is CASSLGQASTYEQYF. DNA of the CDR3: TGTGCCAGCAGCTTGGGACAGGCTTCCACCTACGAGCAGTACTTC. The variable domain in full, with the rest retrieved from reference TRBV5-6 and TRBJ2-7, is DAGVTQSPTHLIKTRGQQVTLRCSPKSGHDTVSWYQQALGQGPQFIFQYYEEEERQRGNFPDRFSGHQFPNYSSELNVNALLLGDSALYLCASSLGQASTYEQYFGPGTRLTVT.

This clone was recorded only once. V gene TRBV6-5 combines with J gene TRBJ1-4, with D perhaps matching TRBD1 (6 bases). CDR1 is MNHEY, CDR2 SVGAGI, per germline. Trimming pared 5 bases from V and 7 bases from J, leaving 14 bases between. The CDR3 sequence is 14 residues long. The CDR3 DNA sequence: TGTGCCAGCAGTCCCGTGCTGGGGGCTGAAAAACTGTTTTTT. This sequence encodes CASSPVLGAEKLFF.

V usage is TRBV4-1 and J usage is TRBJ2-3, with 10 bases lining up with TRBD2. Trimming removed 4 bases from V and 2 bases from J; junction bases left unmatched: 9. The CDR3 covers 17 residues. Looked up from germline, CDR1 is MGHRA and CDR2 is YSYEKL. The CDR3 DNA is TGCGCCAGCAGCCCCAGAACTAGCGGGGCCCTCACAGATACGCAGTATTTT. Amino acid sequence: CASSPRTSGALTDTQYF.

The genes are TRBV3-1 (or the pseudogene TRBV3-2) and TRBJ1-2, with 7 bases that match TRBD1. J was trimmed by 3 bases and V by 7 bases; bases with no gene match: 5. This CDR3 has 13 residues. Germline CDR1 is LGHDT and CDR2 is YNNKEL (reference sequence). The CDR3 DNA reads as TGTGCCAGCACACTAACAGGGGACTATGGCTACACCTTC. Its translation: CASTLTGDYGYTF.

This clone was picked up one time. The chain joins TRBV5-6 to TRBJ2-5; D uncertain. This CDR3 spans 11 amino acids. CDR1 is SGHDT and CDR2 is YYEEEE in the germline V gene. The V end was cut by 2 bases, the J end by 5 bases, with 4 bases between. CDR3 residues: CASSFGETQYF. The CDR3 DNA sequence: TGTGCCAGCAGCTTCGGGGAGACCCAGTACTTC.

The CDR3 loop reads CASSLAFRGTGELFF. DNA of the CDR3: TGTGCCAGCAGCTTGGCCTTTCGAGGGACCGGGGAGCTGTTTTTT. This rearrangement joins TRBV5-6 to TRBJ2-2, with D possibly matching TRBD2 (5 bases). The V and J ends lost 0 bases and 5 bases respectively, with 11 bases between them. Per germline, CDR1 SGHDT and CDR2 YYEEEE. The CDR3 runs 15 residues.

The DNA of the CDR3 is TGCGCCAGCAGCAGAAGGGATCCTTCAGGGTACGAGCAGTACTTC. It specifies CASSRRDPSGYEQYF. J is TRBJ2-7 and V is TRBV5-1; a possible D gene is TRBD1 (5 bases). The CDR3 is 15 residues long. Germline CDR1 and CDR2: SGHRS and YFSETQ. V was clipped by 4 bases and J by 4 bases, with 18 bases between them.

This chain connects TRBV7-9 to TRBJ1-4, with a tentative D call TRBD1 (6 bases). This CDR3 spans 14 amino acids. V lost 7 bases and J 4 bases, leaving 13 bases between the germline ends. Looked up from germline, CDR1 is SEHNR and CDR2 is FQNEAQ (reference sequence). CDR3 amino acids: CASTSQGFNEKLFF. The CDR3, as DNA: TGTGCCAGCACTTCTCAGGGGTTTAATGAAAAACTGTTTTTT.